These 14 T cell receptor beta chains came from one sample sequenced in a study of monozygotic twins with inflammatory bowel disease (dated by TCRdb to between 2018 and 2021). Libraries were built with 5' RACE. Instrument used: Illumina HiSeq 2500. TCRdb reprocessed the reads, reporting each CDR3 protein sequence once and no DNA. The sample's table covers some 200,000 distinct CDR3 sequences. The ten largest clones represent 7.5% to 8% of the sample. Sequences were obtained from blood. The receptors stem from a human donor with ulcerative colitis or Crohn's disease, or a healthy co-twin of an affected twin (not recorded which).

The chain carries TRBV5-5 and TRBJ1-4; TCRdb returns TRBD1, unconfirmable since there is no DNA. CDR1 and CDR2 from the germline V gene are SGHKS and YYEKEE (reference sequence). CDR3 length: 14 amino acids. CDR3 loop: CASSPDRGYEKLFF.

The V gene is TRBV11-2, the J gene TRBJ1-3; the D call of TRBD1 rests on TCRdb alone, since no DNA is present to check it. This CDR3 spans 19 amino acids. The germline CDR1 and CDR2 sequences are SGHAT and FQNNGV. The CDR3 protein is CASSLVLGQPSYSGNTIYF.

V and J are TRBV12-3 or TRBV12-4 and TRBJ2-7; with no DNA, the TCRdb D assignment of TRBD1 cannot be verified. This CDR3 contains 14 residues. The CDR3 reads CASSLRDSSYEQYF.

The rearrangement joins TRBV7-8 to TRBJ2-5. The CDR3 loop spans 12 amino acids. Germline V lookup: CDR1 SGHVS, CDR2 FQNEAQ. The CDR3 sequence: CASSLEKETQYF.

CDR3 sequence reads: CASDQGVGGYGYTF. The gene calls are TRBV18 and TRBJ1-2; the TCRdb D gene call, TRBD1, has no DNA to confirm it. CDR3 length equals 14 residues. Germline V lookup: CDR1 KGHSH, CDR2 LQKENI.

The chain joins TRBV27 to TRBJ2-1; there is no DNA to check the TCRdb D call of TRBD1. CDR3 size: 20 residues. Looked up from germline, CDR1 is MNHEY and CDR2 is SMNVEV (reference sequence). This chain's CDR3 is CASSLSRDRTLEGSYNEQFF.

The V gene is TRBV6-1, the J gene TRBJ1-5; absent DNA, TCRdb's TRBD1 call cannot be checked. Germline assignment: CDR1 MNHNS and CDR2 SASEGT. CDR3 length: 14 amino acids. The CDR3 sequence is CASSQPPWNQPQHF.

The genes are TRBV6-1 and TRBJ2-7; checking the TCRdb D call of TRBD2 is not possible without DNA. Germline V gene lookup returns CDR1 MNHNS and CDR2 SASEGT. The CDR3 is 16 amino acids. CDR3 region: CASSEAWQARSYEQYF.

The chain recombines TRBV5-1 with TRBJ2-5; no DNA is available, so the TRBD2 call from TCRdb remains unchecked. The CDR3 consists of 14 residues. Germline assignment: CDR1 SGHRS and CDR2 YFSETQ. CDR3 residues: CASSETSGKETQYF.

The chain uses TRBV14 and TRBJ2-1; lacking DNA, the TRBD2 call made by TCRdb goes unchecked. Germline V lookup: CDR1 SGHDN, CDR2 FVKESK. The CDR3 consists of 16 residues. The CDR3 sequence: CASSPLRDSLYNEQFF.

The chain carries TRBV19 and TRBJ2-5; TCRdb designates TRBD1, a call that cannot be tested without DNA. Germline CDR1 reads LNHDA; CDR2 reads SQIVND (reference sequence). This CDR3 region has 14 residues. The CDR3: CASKMDRAGDTQYF.

The chain employs TRBV30 and TRBJ2-5; TCRdb picks TRBD1, but there is no DNA to check that call. Germline lookup yields CDR1 GTSNPN and CDR2 SVGIG (reference sequence). The CDR3 runs to 15 residues. The CDR3 loop is CAWSIGQGKGETQYF. Together with reference TRBV30 and TRBJ2-5, the CDR3 gives the full variable domain: SQTIHQWPATLVQPVGSPLSLECTVEGTSNPNLYWYRQAAGRGLQLLFYSVGIGQISSEVPQNLSASRPQDRQFILSSKKLLLSDSGFYLCAWSIGQGKGETQYFGPGTRLLVL.

The rearrangement joins TRBV11-2 to TRBJ1-4; the TRBD1 assignment by TCRdb is unverifiable without DNA. CDR1 is SGHAT and CDR2 is FQNNGV in the germline V gene. There are 14 residues in the CDR3. CDR3 region: CASRTGGGNEKLFF. Looking up the rest from reference TRBV11-2 and TRBJ1-4 gives the full variable domain: EAGVAQSPRYKIIEKRQSVAFWCNPISGHATLYWYQQILGQGPKLLIQFQNNGVVDDSQLPKDRFSAERLKGVDSTLKIQPAKLEDSAVYLCASRTGGGNEKLFFGSGTQLSVL.

The chain uses TRBV19 and TRBJ2-1; the TRBD1 assignment by TCRdb is unverifiable without DNA. This CDR3 region has 13 residues. Germline V CDR1 and CDR2: LNHDA, SQIVND (reference sequence). This CDR3 reads CATRQGLYNEQFF.